Below are 13 T cell receptor beta chains sequenced from a single sample in a study of neurological immune-mediated disorders. TCRdb analysed the 5' RACE reads with MiXCR anew, one entry per CDR3 protein. The sample carries roughly 80,000 distinct CDR3 sequences, 5.5% to 6.5% recorded once. Regarding time point: longitudinal time-point 2. The specimen was PBMCs. These receptors came from a woman aged 60-75 years with multiple sclerosis.

This clonotype was seen a few times. Germline is not matched at one junction end, which may reflect a read error. The chain links TRBV7-7 to TRBJ2-3; TRBD1 or TRBD2 may be the D gene (5 bases each). From germline, CDR1 is SSHAT and CDR2 FNYEAQ (reference sequence). The CDR3 is 15 residues long. The CDR3 DNA reads as TGTGCTAGCAGCCCAGGGACGATGGGAACCTATACGCAGTATTTT. This translates into CASSPGTMGTYTQYF. Full variable domain (rest looked up from reference TRBV7-7 and TRBJ2-3): GAGVSQSPRYKVTKRGQDVTLRCDPISSHATLYWYQQALGQGPEFLTYFNYEAQPDKSGLPSDRFSAERPEGSISTLTIQRTEQRDSAMYRCASSPGTMGTYTQYFGPGTRLTVL.

This chain joins TRBV18 and TRBJ1-1; D gene ambiguous. Trimming pared 1 base from V and 5 bases from J, leaving 11 bases between. This CDR3 has 14 amino acids. Germline V gene lookup returns CDR1 KGHSH and CDR2 LQKENI. Here the CDR3 DNA reads TGTGCCAGCTCACCACGGACCATAACAACTGAAGCTTTCTTT. It codes for CASSPRTITTEAFF.

This clonotype was counted many times. The V and J genes are TRBV28 and TRBJ2-7; possible D gene TRBD1, 6 bases. Germline V gene sequence: CDR1 MDHEN, CDR2 SYDVKM. Trimming cost V 6 bases and J 0 bases, with 15 bases left between them. The CDR3 contains 15 residues. CDR3 DNA: TGTGCCAGCAGCCGAGACAGGTCGGCCTCCTACGAGCAGTACTTC. Translated: CASSRDRSASYEQYF.

This clonotype was counted at least ten times. V usage is TRBV6-5 and J usage is TRBJ2-1, with 8 bases matching TRBD2. Unmatched junction bases numbered 17, after V lost 6 bases and J lost 7 bases. The CDR3 covers 17 residues. The V gene's germline CDR1 is MNHEY and CDR2 SVGAGI. The CDR3 nucleotides read TGTGCCAGCAGCACCCCAGTTCGGGGGGGGCTTGAGAATGAGCAGTTCTTC. Residues: CASSTPVRGGLENEQFF.

In this sample, this clonotype turned up many times. The V gene is TRBV9, the J gene TRBJ2-3; maybe TRBD2 (6 bases). Per the germline V gene, CDR1 is SGDLS and CDR2 is YYNGEE. The CDR3 runs 16 residues. Deletions cut 1 base from V and 1 base from J, with 13 bases between. CDR3 sequence reads: CASSVSAGRGTDTQYF. CDR3 coding DNA: TGTGCCAGCAGCGTATCAGCGGGCAGGGGCACAGATACGCAGTATTTT.

The sample holds many counts of this clonotype. CDR3 protein: CASSRDRAGTEAFF. The CDR3 region has the DNA TGCGCCAGCAGCAGGGACAGGGCGGGCACTGAAGCTTTCTTT. This sequence joins TRBV5-1 and TRBJ1-1; 9 positions agree with TRBD1. Per the germline V gene, CDR1 is SGHRS and CDR2 is YFSETQ. Unmatched junction bases numbered 5, after V lost 4 bases and J lost 4 bases. This CDR3 is 14 amino acids long.

This clonotype appeared many times. The junction and the germline gene differ at one end; a read error may be behind it. The chain is built from TRBV2 and TRBJ1-2, with D uncertain. Germline V lookup: CDR1 SNHLY, CDR2 FYNNEI. CDR3 length equals 14 residues. The CDR3 loop reads CASNEVFSNYGYTF. As DNA, the CDR3 is TGTGCCAGCAATGAAGTATTTTCGAACTATGGCTACACCTTC.

This clonotype was counted many times. The rearrangement links TRBV29-1 to TRBJ2-3; 8 nucleotides line up with TRBD1. Germline CDR1 and CDR2: SQVTM and ANQGSEA. V shed 4 bases, J shed 3 bases, and the junction held 9 bases outside the gene matches. The CDR3 totals 15 residues. CDR3 bases: TGCAGCGTTGGAATAGGACAGGGTAGGACAGATACGCAGTATTTT. Translating it yields CSVGIGQGRTDTQYF.

This clonotype showed up just a few times. V is TRBV6-6 and J is TRBJ1-1, with D possibly being TRBD1 (5 bases). The CDR3 runs to 13 residues. Between the trimmed V and J ends, which lost 2 bases and 4 bases, there was a span of 8 bases. CDR1 is MNHNY and CDR2 is SVGAGI in the germline V gene (reference sequence). The chain's CDR3 is CASSYAGGTEAFF. CDR3 DNA: TGTGCCAGCAGTTACGCGGGGGGCACTGAAGCTTTCTTT.

The V and J genes are TRBV19 and TRBJ1-1; D is unclear. The CDR3 length is 13 residues. Germline CDR1 is LNHDA and CDR2 is SQIVND (reference sequence). The V end was cut by 5 bases, the J end by 1 base, with 8 bases between. CDR3 DNA: TGTGCCAGTAGTGTGTGGAGGAACACTGAAGCTTTCTTT. Its translation: CASSVWRNTEAFF.

This clonotype was found many times. This chain connects TRBV6-6 to TRBJ2-2; D perhaps matches TRBD1 (5 bases). V was clipped by 2 bases and J by 2 bases, with 12 bases between them. From germline, CDR1 is MNHNY and CDR2 SVGAGI (reference sequence). This CDR3 has 16 residues. CDR3 in DNA: TGTGCCAGCAGTTACATGGACATAATAAACACCGGGGAGCTGTTTTTT. It codes for CASSYMDIINTGELFF.

This clonotype was counted ten times or more. The V gene is TRBV7-8, the J gene TRBJ2-4; the D gene is possibly TRBD1 (6 bases). Per germline, CDR1 SGHVS and CDR2 FQNEAQ. The CDR3 sequence is 15 residues long. Trimming removed 5 bases from V and 0 bases from J, with 11 bases in between. The CDR3 here is CASSPLRGAKNIQYF. DNA for the CDR3: TGTGCCAGCAGCCCCCTCAGGGGAGCCAAAAACATTCAGTACTTC.

This clonotype was detected only once. The chain joins TRBV10-1 to TRBJ1-1; D not certain. V lost 6 bases to trimming and J lost 1 base, with 9 bases between them. Germline loops: CDR1 WNHNN, CDR2 SYGVQD (reference sequence). The length of the CDR3 is 13 residues. CDR3 DNA sequence: TGCGCCAGCAGCCCGACACAGAACACTGAAGCTTTCTTT. Its translation is CASSPTQNTEAFF.